Each of the 9 T cell receptor beta chains below was sequenced from the same sample in a study of T cells expressing NK-cell markers. TCRdb processed the 5' RACE reads again and assigns one entry to each CDR3 protein, with no DNA. The listing records 300,000 to 450,000 distinct CDR3 sequences. The material sequenced was blood T cells: a sorted CD56 or NKG2C T cell subset, CD4+ or CD8+ T cells, or bulk PBMC T cells (not recorded which). Receptor source: a man between 18 and 69 years old in good health.

The rearrangement uses TRBV28 and TRBJ2-3; absent DNA, TCRdb's TRBD1 call cannot be checked. The CDR3 runs to 15 residues. The germline V gene has CDR1 MDHEN and CDR2 SYDVKM. The CDR3: CASSLRQGHTDTQYF.

The chain links TRBV11-2 to TRBJ2-1; TCRdb's D call of TRBD1 is untestable without DNA. The CDR3 runs 14 residues. CDR1 is SGHAT, CDR2 FQNNGV, per germline. CDR3 sequence reads: CASSPQAGNNEQFF.

The CDR3 loop is CASSLGGLNTGELFF. This rearrangement joins TRBV5-1 to TRBJ2-2. The CDR3 runs 15 residues. Germline V gene lookup returns CDR1 SGHRS and CDR2 YFSETQ. Combining the CDR3 with reference TRBV5-1 and TRBJ2-2 gives the whole variable domain KAGVTQTPRYLIKTRGQQVTLSCSPISGHRSVSWYQQTPGQGLQFLFEYFSETQRNKGNFPGRFSGRQFSNSRSEMNVSTLELGDSALYLCASSLGGLNTGELFFGEGSRLTVL.

CDR3 in amino acids: CASSRPAGGIGTQYF. The chain is built from TRBV28 and TRBJ2-5; TCRdb gives TRBD2 as the D gene, but with no DNA this cannot be confirmed. In germline, CDR1 is MDHEN, CDR2 SYDVKM. The CDR3 loop spans 15 amino acids.

The chain couples TRBV3-1 to TRBJ1-5; no DNA is available, so the TRBD1 call from TCRdb remains unchecked. Germline V lookup: CDR1 LGHDT, CDR2 YNNKEL (reference sequence). This CDR3 is built from 15 residues. The CDR3 here is CASSQGGISNQPQHF.

The chain uses TRBV6-5 and TRBJ2-3; TCRdb selects TRBD2, and the lack of DNA leaves this call unchecked. The CDR3 is made up of 16 amino acids. Germline-derived CDR1 and CDR2 are MNHEY and SVGAGI. CDR3 in amino acids: CASSYSMASGGNTQYF.

V gene TRBV20-1 combines with J gene TRBJ2-7; the TCRdb D gene call, TRBD2, has no DNA to confirm it. The CDR3 consists of 12 residues. Germline V lookup: CDR1 DFQATT, CDR2 SNEGSKA (reference sequence). The CDR3 sequence is CSARLEDDEQYF.

The rearrangement joins TRBV3-1 to TRBJ2-1. CDR3 length: 12 residues. The germline V gene has CDR1 LGHDT and CDR2 YNNKEL (reference sequence). CDR3 region: CASSQGGNEQFF.

The chain carries TRBV6-2 or TRBV6-3 and TRBJ2-3. The CDR3 is 12 residues long. CDR1 MNHEY and CDR2 SVGEGT come from the germline V gene. CDR3 amino acids: CASSASSLSQYF.